Sequencing of this T cell receptor (beta chain) was carried out in a study of response to subunit inactivated influenza vaccine (dated by TCRdb to 2016 to 2019). At the level of the whole study: The study used deep quantitative T cell receptor repertoire profiling to track responses to a trivalent subunit inactivated influenza vaccine.

Of note for this clonotype: Its specific antigen is unknown. No clone much larger than this one lies a single base away; base qualities are absent.

Libraries were made using RT-PCR. The reads were generated on an Illumina HiSeq 2500. TCRdb ran its own pipeline on the public reads, namely fastp trimming at Q25 and MiXCR clone calling, and kept in-frame beta chains. Here each entry gathers all rows of one CDR3 protein and keeps the most common genes and DNA. This sample holds more than 700,000 distinct CDR3 sequences; less than 25% were observed only once. Of the sample, around 9.6% is held by the ten largest clones. CDR1 and CDR2, looked up from the germline V gene, are KGHDR and SFDVKD. V loses 3 bases at its end and J loses 4 bases; junction bases beyond the gene matches: 9. The CDR3 spans 18 residues, from the cysteine through the phenylalanine. Only CDR3 DNA remains: 54 bases, in frame from the first base. The paper's findings and limits, for the study overall: The authors suggested that each seasonal influenza vaccination may recruit only a limited number of new T cells.

The material sequenced was PBMCs from blood, taken 5 to 6 days after vaccination. This clonotype originated in a man between 45 and 60 years old who received an inactivated influenza vaccine. Donor details come from another sample of the same person, matched by shared clones. The rearranged segments are TRBV24-1 and TRBJ2-1; 12 bases in between match TRBD2. The CDR3 loop reads CATSDRPGTSGYYNEQFF. The nucleotide sequence is given as TGTGCCACCAGTGATCGTCCGGGGACTAGCGGGTATTACAATGAGCAGTTCTTC.